One and the same sample provided the 8 T cell receptor beta chains below, sequenced in a study of human T cells and chemical hapten exposure. A single record per CDR3 protein comes from TCRdb applying MiXCR to the RACE reads. Of tens of thousands of distinct CDR3 sequences in the sample, around 9.8% were seen once. Time point specified: patch test 1, 2 weeks after DPC sensitization. The treatment denotes: therapeutic diphenylcyclopropenone sensitization with weekly scalp DPC. The specimen was whole blood, collected in connection with sensitization to the hapten diphenylcyclopropenone (DPC). Receptors were obtained from a middle-aged woman with alopecia areata. Some clones in this sample may be carry-over from other donors' samples.

This clonotype was found once. CDR3 sequence (DNA): TGTGCTAGTGGTTCGGGACAGGGTCATTCACCCCTCCACTTT. This sequence encodes CASGSGQGHSPLHF. The V call is TRBV12-5, the J call TRBJ1-6; 9 bases agree with TRBD1. The germline V gene encodes CDR1 LGHNT and CDR2 FRNRAP. V dropped 4 bases and J dropped 8; count of bases not matched to a gene: 3. This CDR3 has 14 residues. Supplemented by reference TRBV12-5 and TRBJ1-6, the full variable domain reads DARVTQTPRHKVTEMGQEVTMRCQPILGHNTVFWYRQTMMQGLELLAYFRNRAPLDDSGMPKDRFSAEMPDATLATLKIQPSEPRDSAVYFCASGSGQGHSPLHFGNGTRLTVT.

In its sample, this clonotype was seen once. The junction does not match germline at one end; this may be a read error. The rearrangement links TRBV7-9 to TRBJ2-5; D ambiguous. This CDR3 is 13 amino acids long. CDR1 is SEHNR and CDR2 is FQNEAQ in the germline V gene (reference sequence). This CDR3 is CACSLESPETQYF. Written as DNA, the CDR3 is TGTGCCTGCAGCTTAGAATCCCCAGAGACCCAGTACTTC.

This clonotype was counted at least ten times. The chain combines TRBV7-9 with TRBJ2-1; 8 nucleotides line up with TRBD2. The CDR3 runs 15 residues. The V and J ends lost 3 bases and 3 bases, in that order; junction bases with no gene match: 4. CDR1 and CDR2 (germline): SEHNR, FQNEAQ (reference sequence). Written as DNA, the CDR3 is TGTGCCAGCAGCTTGCCGGGGGGGTACTACAATGAGCAGTTCTTC. This gives the protein CASSLPGGYYNEQFF. Combining the CDR3 with reference TRBV7-9 and TRBJ2-1 gives the whole variable domain DTGVSQNPRHKITKRGQNVTFRCDPISEHNRLYWYRQTLGQGPEFLTYFQNEAQLEKSRLLSDRFSAERPKGSFSTLEIQRTEQGDSAMYLCASSLPGGYYNEQFFGPGTRLTVL.

Notes on this clonotype: This sequence may be a read error, since a much larger clone differs from it by one base. The gene calls are TRBV7-2 and TRBJ2-3; D may be TRBD1 (5 bases). The CDR3 runs to 14 residues. Germline CDR1 and CDR2: SGHTA and FQGNSA. V lost 3 bases and J lost 4, with 11 bases in between. CDR3 nucleotide sequence: TGTGCCAGCAGCTTCGGACAACCCGCAGATACGCAGTATTTT. It is translated as CASSFGQPADTQYF.

The DNA of the CDR3 is TGTGCCAGCAGAAACAGGGGGTGGGGAGATACGCAGTATTTT. Translated: CASRNRGWGDTQYF. The chain has TRBV11-2 and TRBJ2-3; 8 nucleotides align to TRBD1. This CDR3 has 14 residues. With 6 bases clipped from V and 5 bases from J, the junction kept 7 bases outside the gene matches. Germline CDR1 reads SGHAT; CDR2 reads FQNNGV.

The chain employs TRBV7-2 and TRBJ1-2, with 7 nucleotides matching TRBD1. V shed 3 bases, J shed 4 bases, and the junction held 5 bases outside the gene matches. This CDR3 contains 14 residues. Germline V gene lookup returns CDR1 SGHTA and CDR2 FQGNSA. The CDR3 here is CASSLDRSLYGYTF. For the CDR3, the DNA is TGTGCCAGCAGCTTGGACAGGTCTCTCTATGGCTACACCTTC.

V and J are TRBV7-8 and TRBJ1-4; D remains unclear. The CDR3 consists of 12 residues. The V and J ends lost 2 bases and 8 bases respectively, with 6 bases between them. Germline loops: CDR1 SGHVS, CDR2 FQNEAQ. CDR3 amino acids: CASSLISEKLFF. CDR3 sequence (DNA): TGTGCCAGCAGCTTAATATCAGAAAAACTGTTTTTT.

V is TRBV4-1 and J is TRBJ2-7; possible D gene TRBD2, 7 bases. The germline CDR1 and CDR2 sequences are MGHRA and YSYEKL. This CDR3 is built from 14 residues. V dropped 4 bases and J dropped 5 bases, with 15 bases sitting between them. In DNA form, the CDR3 reads TGCGCCAGCAGCCCCCAAAGGGGGGGCAACGAGCAGTACTTC. It translates to CASSPQRGGNEQYF.